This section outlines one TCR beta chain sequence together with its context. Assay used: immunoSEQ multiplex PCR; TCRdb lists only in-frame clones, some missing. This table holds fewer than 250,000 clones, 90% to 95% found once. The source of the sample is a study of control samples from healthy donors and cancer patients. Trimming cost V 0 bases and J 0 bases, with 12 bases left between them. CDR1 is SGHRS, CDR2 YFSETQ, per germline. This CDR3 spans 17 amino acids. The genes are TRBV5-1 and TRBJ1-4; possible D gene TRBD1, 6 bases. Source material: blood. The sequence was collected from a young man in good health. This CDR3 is CASSLAPSGATNEKLFF. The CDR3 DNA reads TGCGCCAGCAGCTTGGCGCCCTCAGGGGCAACTAATGAAAAACTGTTTTTT.